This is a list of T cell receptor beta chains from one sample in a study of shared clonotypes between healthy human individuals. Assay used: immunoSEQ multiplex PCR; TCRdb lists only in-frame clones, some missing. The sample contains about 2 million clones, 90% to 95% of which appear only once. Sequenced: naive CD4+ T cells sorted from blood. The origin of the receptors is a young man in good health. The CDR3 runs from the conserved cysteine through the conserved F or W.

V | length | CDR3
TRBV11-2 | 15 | CASSSNPANTGELFF
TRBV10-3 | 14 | CAISDTVNTGELFF
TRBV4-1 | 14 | CASSQDRQRETQYF
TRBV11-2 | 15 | CASSLEGYPEETQYF
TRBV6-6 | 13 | CASSYKGLYEQYF
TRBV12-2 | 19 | CASRLHGTSGSLLMYEQYF
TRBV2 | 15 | CASRTSGSNTGELFF
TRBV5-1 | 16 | CASSRPEDRGEETQYF
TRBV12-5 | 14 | CASGPGHSNYGYTF
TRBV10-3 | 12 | CAIATSNQPQHF
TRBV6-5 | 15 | CASSKSGGAYNEQFF
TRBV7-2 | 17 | CASSLASGTGLNNEQFF
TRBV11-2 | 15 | CASRGQAGATDTQYF
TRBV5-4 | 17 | CASSLAPGLAGSGELFF
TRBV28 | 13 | CASDSTNTGELFF
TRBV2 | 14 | CASSRTNLDNEQFF
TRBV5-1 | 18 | CASSSRTSGGLLQETQYF
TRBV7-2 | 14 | CASSLSGGRQPQHF
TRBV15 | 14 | CATSRGGIGSPLHF
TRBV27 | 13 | CASIYRTGAEQYF